This TCR beta chain was sequenced in a study of response to subunit inactivated influenza vaccine. There are 11 residues in the CDR3. Between the trimmed V and J ends, which lost 5 bases and 8 bases, there was a span of 6 bases. Germline CDR1 is KGHDR and CDR2 is SFDVKD. Findings and limits, study-wide: Authors suggested each seasonal influenza vaccination recruits few new T cells.

This clonotype was found many times. Its antigen is unidentified. TCRdb reprocessed the RT-PCR reads via MiXCR and lists one record per CDR3 protein. The sample records 500,000 to 550,000 distinct CDR3 sequences, about 7.6% being singletons. The receptor was derived from a man aged 50 to 69 who received an inactivated influenza vaccine. The sequencing here drew on PBMCs from blood, taken around 2 years after vaccination. The genes are TRBV24-1 and TRBJ2-1; D remains unclear. CDR3 sequence reads: CATSARDEQFF. Written as DNA, the CDR3 is TGTGCCACCAGTGCTCGGGATGAGCAGTTCTTC.